These 10 T cell receptor beta chains were all obtained from the same sample, sequenced in a study of T-cell memory formation after mild COVID-19 (dated by TCRdb to the early 2020s). The method behind the library was 5' RACE. These reads were obtained on an Illumina NovaSeq 6000. TCRdb applied fastp at Q25 and MiXCR to the public reads, then kept only in-frame beta chains. Identical CDR3 protein sequences are pooled into one entry, listed with their most common genes and DNA. This sample gives 400,000 or so distinct CDR3 sequences in total; under 25% of them show up just once. The ten largest clones capture 12% of the sample. Sequenced: PBMCs or a T cell subset sorted from them (not recorded which). Source of these receptors: an adult woman who had mild COVID-19 (a few samples of this study predate the infection). The sample titles of this study are shuffled in the database, so cell type and time point are left out; the donor was told from shared clones.

The genes are TRBV6-2 or TRBV6-3 and TRBJ2-7; the match to TRBD2 covers 14 bases. Germline V gene sequence: CDR1 MNHEY, CDR2 SVGEGT. V lost 8 bases to trimming and J lost 6 bases; unmatched junction nucleotides: 9. The CDR3 contains 15 residues. Here the CDR3 reads CASRPGTSGSGEQYF. For the CDR3, the DNA is TGTGCCAGCCGTCCTGGGACTAGCGGGAGTGGCGAGCAGTACTTC.

In its sample, this clonotype was seen many times. The genes are TRBV7-8 and TRBJ2-3; 7 bases are a match to TRBD1. V lost 2 bases to trimming and J lost 2 bases; unmatched junction nucleotides: 7. CDR3 length equals 16 residues. Germline CDR1 and CDR2: SGHVS and FQNEAQ. The CDR3 spells CASSLLPTGPTDTQYF. For the CDR3, the DNA is TGTGCCAGCAGCTTACTCCCGACAGGGCCCACAGATACGCAGTATTTT.

J is TRBJ1-4 and V is TRBV11-2; D is unclear. The V end lost 7 bases, the J end lost 4 bases, and 22 bases lay between the germline ends. The V gene's germline CDR1 is SGHAT and CDR2 FQNNGV. This CDR3 spans 17 amino acids. CDR3 loop: CASNPRPGRVFNEKLFF. The CDR3 DNA reads TGTGCCAGCAATCCCAGACCCGGACGGGTGTTTAATGAAAAACTGTTTTTT.

The chain couples TRBV20-1 to TRBJ1-4; tentative D call: TRBD1 (6 bases). Germline CDR1 DFQATT, CDR2 SNEGSKA (reference sequence). V was pared by 0 bases and J by 0 bases, with 11 bases between. There are 16 residues in the CDR3. The CDR3 loop is CSAREVRGTTNEKLFF. The CDR3 nucleotides read TGCAGTGCTAGAGAAGTCAGGGGAACAACTAATGAAAAACTGTTTTTT.

This clonotype was observed a few times. The V gene is TRBV5-1, the J gene TRBJ2-3; 7 bases align to TRBD1. Germline loops: CDR1 SGHRS, CDR2 YFSETQ. The CDR3 is made up of 15 amino acids. V shed 3 bases and J 4 bases; nucleotides not matched to a gene: 8. The DNA for the CDR3 is TGCGCCAGCAGCTCCCAGACAGGGACGTCAGATACGCAGTATTTT. This codes for CASSSQTGTSDTQYF.

Many counts were recorded for this clonotype. This chain links TRBV5-1 with TRBJ2-4, with D perhaps matching TRBD1 (6 bases). The V and J ends lost 4 bases and 8 bases respectively, with 16 bases between them. The CDR3 contains 14 residues. Germline V gene data show CDR1 as SGHRS and CDR2 as YFSETQ. The CDR3 coding sequence is TGCGCCAGCAGCCCGGACAGTTGGTCGGACATTCAGTACTTC. Translated, it gives CASSPDSWSDIQYF.

This clonotype turned up a few times. The rearrangement joins TRBV5-8 to TRBJ2-1; TRBD2 agrees at 8 bases. V lost 2 bases and J lost 10; bases outside the gene matches: 14. The CDR3 is made up of 16 amino acids. In germline, CDR1 is SGHTS, CDR2 YDEGEE. The CDR3 DNA is TGTGCCAGCAGCTTTGGTGGGGCGGGAGGCGGGCGCGAGCAGTTCTTC. It is translated as CASSFGGAGGGREQFF.

Only a few counts were recorded for this clonotype. The J gene is TRBJ2-1, the V gene TRBV20-1; 15 nucleotides line up with TRBD2. V gave up 6 bases and J gave up 2 bases; unmatched junction bases: 14. The CDR3 has 19 residues. The germline CDR1 and CDR2 sequences are DFQATT and SNEGSKA (reference sequence). CDR3 residues: CSAFHPGLAGGLPYNEQFF. CDR3 sequence (DNA): TGCAGTGCCTTCCACCCGGGACTAGCGGGAGGTCTCCCCTACAATGAGCAGTTCTTC.

The chain carries TRBV29-1 and TRBJ2-2; TRBD2 matches at 11 bases. Germline V lookup: CDR1 SQVTM, CDR2 ANQGSEA. Trimming removed 7 bases from V and 6 bases from J; junction bases left unmatched: 4. This CDR3 is built from 13 residues. The CDR3 is CSGLAGIAGELFF. The DNA of the CDR3 is TGCAGCGGACTAGCGGGGATCGCCGGGGAGCTGTTTTTT.

This chain links TRBV20-1 with TRBJ2-7, with D tentatively TRBD1 (6 bases). The CDR3 is 13 amino acids. Trimming pared 5 bases from V and 2 bases from J, leaving 13 bases between. Looked up from germline, CDR1 is DFQATT and CDR2 is SNEGSKA (reference sequence). The CDR3 DNA follows: TGCAGTGCTGGGACAAAACTTCCCTACGAGCAGTACTTC. Translating gives CSAGTKLPYEQYF.